A selection of T cell receptor beta chains follows, all from one sample in a study of blood T cells in healthy people across ages. TCRdb passed the 5' RACE reads through MiXCR, listing each CDR3 protein once. The sample holds 700,000 to 850,000 distinct CDR3 sequences, roughly 34% seen once. The specimen sequenced was blood. The receptors stem from a young man in good health. The CDR3 runs from the conserved cysteine through the conserved F or W. The order of the fields is D gene, J gene, clone size, V gene, CDR3 protein, CDR3 DNA. The D gene is left open where the match is weak. Not all rows give a size; the values are once, few, many and, for expanded clones, a class.

>TRBD1|TRBJ1-1|few|TRBV12-3/TRBV12-4
CASSRTSRGKNTEAFF
TGTGCCAGCAGTAGGACTTCCAGGGGGAAGAACACTGAAGCTTTCTTT
>-|TRBJ2-1|-|TRBV5-1
CASSAAPNYEIHNEQFF
TGCGCCAGCAGCGCCGCTCCCAATTATGAAATCCACAATGAGCAGTTCTTC
>-|TRBJ2-5|-|TRBV2
CASKLDTNNEQYF
TGTGCCAGCAAGTTGGACACCAACAATGAGCAGTACTTC
>-|TRBJ1-1|-|TRBV2
CASRDYSEAFF
TGTGCCAGCAGAGATTACAGTGAAGCTTTCTTT
>-|TRBJ2-3|-|TRBV12-3/TRBV12-4
CASSFGTPGPNTQYF
TGTGCCAGCAGTTTCGGGACGCCCGGCCCCAATACGCAGTATTTT
>-|TRBJ1-6|-|TRBV7-2
CASSLLAVRDSPLHF
TGTGCCAGCAGCCTCTTGGCAGTAAGGGATTCACCCCTCCACTTT
>-|TRBJ1-1|-|TRBV5-5
CASSFWEGDTEAFF
TGTGCCAGCAGCTTCTGGGAAGGGGACACTGAAGCTTTCTTT
>TRBD1|TRBJ2-1|-|TRBV5-1
CAGSLRQGAMHNEQFF
TGCGCCGGCAGCTTACGACAGGGGGCTATGCACAATGAGCAGTTCTTC
>-|TRBJ2-3|-|TRBV7-6
CASSPVGLGTDTQYF
TGTGCCAGCAGCCCCGTGGGTCTGGGCACAGATACGCAGTATTTT
>-|TRBJ2-3|-|TRBV4-3
CASSFDGGRVGTQYF
TGCGCCAGCAGCTTTGACGGGGGACGGGTGGGTACGCAGTATTTT
>-|TRBJ1-4|-|TRBV10-3
CAISDGTRNEKLFF
TGTGCCATCAGTGACGGGACGCGAAATGAAAAACTGTTTTTT
>TRBD2|TRBJ2-7|-|TRBV20-1
CGALRTSGAYEQYF
TGCGGTGCCTTAAGGACTAGCGGGGCCTACGAGCAGTACTTC
>-|TRBJ1-1|-|TRBV6-1
CASSKMGSTEAFF
TGTGCCAGCAGTAAAATGGGGAGCACTGAAGCTTTCTTT
>-|TRBJ2-1|-|TRBV12-3/TRBV12-4
CASRLVGVEQFF
TGTGCCAGCAGGTTAGTCGGCGTTGAGCAGTTCTTC
>TRBD1|TRBJ1-1|few|TRBV12-3/TRBV12-4
CASTPRQGWRGNTEAFF
TGTGCCAGCACCCCCCGACAGGGATGGAGGGGGAACACTGAAGCTTTCTTT
>TRBD1|TRBJ2-7|many|TRBV19
CASSTRDRTYEQYF
TGTGCCAGTAGTACCCGGGACAGAACCTACGAGCAGTACTTC
>-|TRBJ2-7|few|TRBV5-1
CASSLEGGSDEQYF
TGCGCCAGCAGCTTGGAAGGGGGAAGCGACGAGCAGTACTTC
>-|TRBJ2-5|-|TRBV6-1
CVSSVTLVGGEQYF
TGTGTCAGCAGTGTGACATTGGTGGGGGGTGAGCAGTACTTC
>TRBD2|TRBJ2-5|-|TRBV20-1
CSSIGPAGVETQYF
TGCAGTTCCATAGGGCCAGCGGGAGTAGAGACCCAGTACTTC
>-|TRBJ1-1|few|TRBV2
CARRKTRGTEAFF
TGTGCCAGGAGGAAGACCAGGGGCACTGAAGCTTTCTTT
>TRBD2|TRBJ2-5|-|TRBV4-2
CVSSQLSTSGIRNEQYF
TGTGTCAGCAGCCAACTTTCGACTAGCGGGATTAGGAATGAGCAGTACTTC
>-|TRBJ2-1|many|TRBV7-7
CASSSGLRNEQFF
TGTGCTAGCAGCTCAGGGCTTCGGAATGAGCAGTTCTTC
>-|TRBJ1-4|-|TRBV25-1
CASSESERKLFF
TGTGCCAGCAGTGAATCAGAGAGAAAACTGTTTTTT
>-|TRBJ2-5|-|TRBV5-1
CASNRGIAGTQETQYF
TGTGCCAGCAACCGAGGGATTGCGGGGACTCAAGAGACCCAGTACTTC
>-|TRBJ2-1|-|TRBV10-3
CATHSENLLKEQFF
TGTGCCACCCACTCAGAAAATCTTCTCAAGGAGCAGTTCTTC
>-|TRBJ1-2|-|TRBV29-1
CSGETDSQYGYTF
TGCAGCGGTGAAACTGACAGCCAGTATGGCTACACCTTC
>-|TRBJ1-2|many|TRBV4-1
CASSQGSTSYGYTF
TGCGCCAGCAGTCAGGGATCGACGTCCTATGGCTACACCTTC
>-|TRBJ1-2|few|TRBV27
CASSSTDLYGYTF
TGTGCCAGCAGTTCGACAGACCTCTATGGCTACACCTTC
>-|TRBJ1-2|many|TRBV20-1
CSARDEAAGISDGYTF
TGCAGTGCTAGAGATGAGGCAGCGGGAATTTCGGATGGCTACACCTTC
>-|TRBJ2-7|many|TRBV7-9
CASSLRPAEYEQYF
TGTGCCAGCAGCCTCCGGCCAGCGGAATACGAGCAGTACTTC
>-|TRBJ1-2|many|TRBV20-1
CSARTGYGYTF
TGCAGTGCTAGAACAGGTTATGGCTACACCTTC
>-|TRBJ1-1|-|TRBV29-1
CSVEDPRGSDTEAFF
TGCAGCGTTGAAGATCCAAGGGGGTCGGACACTGAAGCTTTCTTT
>-|TRBJ2-7|-|TRBV7-9
CASSLDVSSYNEQYF
TGTGCCAGCAGCTTAGATGTAAGCTCCTACAATGAGCAGTACTTC
>TRBD1|TRBJ2-7|once|TRBV5-1
CASSAKPTGGNEQYF
TGCGCCAGCAGCGCGAAGCCCACAGGGGGCAACGAGCAGTACTTC
>-|TRBJ2-7|many|TRBV20-1
CSAPPLYKSYEQYF
TGCAGTGCTCCCCCCCTTTACAAGTCCTACGAGCAGTACTTC
>-|TRBJ2-2|-|TRBV14
CASSYLGGELFF
TGTGCCAGCAGCTATCTTGGCGGGGAGCTGTTTTTT
>TRBD2|TRBJ2-1|-|TRBV4-3
CASSQGVAGGEGEQFF
TGCGCCAGCAGCCAAGGAGTTGCGGGAGGGGAGGGTGAGCAGTTCTTC
>TRBD1|TRBJ1-1|-|TRBV12-3/TRBV12-4
CASRRTGGDTEAFF
TGTGCCAGCAGGCGGACAGGGGGAGACACTGAAGCTTTCTTT
>-|TRBJ1-1|few|TRBV6-5
CASSYLAGLNTEAFF
TGTGCCAGCAGTTACTTGGCAGGTTTGAACACTGAAGCTTTCTTT
>-|TRBJ2-7|few|TRBV21-1
CATNHRALHYEQYF
TGTGCCACCAACCACCGGGCTCTCCACTACGAGCAGTACTTC
>-|TRBJ1-3|-|TRBV12-3/TRBV12-4
CASSKGPLGYTIYF
TGTGCCAGCAGCAAGGGCCCTCTGGGGTACACCATATATTTT
>TRBD1|TRBJ1-2|-|TRBV30
CAWRDSSGPRGYGYTF
TGTGCCTGGCGGGACAGTTCGGGTCCCCGGGGCTATGGCTACACCTTC
>-|TRBJ1-2|few|TRBV12-5
CASAASGTPDGYTF
TGTGCTAGTGCCGCGTCCGGGACACCTGATGGCTACACCTTC
>TRBD1|TRBJ2-1|few|TRBV5-1
CASSLDSWGTGVAYNEQFF
TGCGCCAGCAGCTTGGATTCTTGGGGGACAGGGGTCGCCTACAATGAGCAGTTCTTC
>-|TRBJ1-1|-|TRBV9
CASSVGREAEAFF
TGTGCCAGCAGCGTGGGCAGGGAGGCTGAAGCTTTCTTT
>-|TRBJ1-2|-|TRBV5-1
CASSPDRLLYGYTF
TGCGCCAGCAGCCCGGATCGATTGCTATATGGCTACACCTTC
>-|TRBJ1-3|few|TRBV4-2
CASSQEPLGSGNTIYF
TGTGCCAGCAGCCAAGAGCCCCTGGGATCTGGAAACACCATATATTTT
>-|TRBJ1-4|-|TRBV20-1
CSARDHVESDEKLFF
TGCAGTGCTAGAGATCATGTGGAATCCGATGAAAAACTGTTTTTT
>-|TRBJ2-7|-|TRBV28
CASTPFGREQYF
TGTGCCAGCACCCCTTTCGGTAGGGAGCAGTACTTC
>-|TRBJ2-5|-|TRBV20-1
CSARVRGQETQYF
TGCAGTGCTAGAGTCCGGGGACAAGAGACCCAGTACTTC
>-|TRBJ1-6|-|TRBV2
CASSPRDGLNSPLHF
TGTGCCAGCAGCCCACGGGACGGGCTCAATTCACCCCTCCACTTT
>TRBD1|TRBJ1-6|few|TRBV20-1
CSAADRGNNSPLHF
TGCAGTGCTGCCGACAGGGGAAACAATTCACCCCTCCACTTT
>-|TRBJ1-4|few|TRBV4-3
CASSQVLAGVGEKLFF
TGCGCCAGCAGCCAAGTATTGGCAGGGGTGGGTGAAAAACTGTTTTTT
>-|TRBJ2-5|-|TRBV2
CASMQRETQYF
TGTGCCAGCATGCAGAGGGAGACCCAGTACTTC
>-|TRBJ1-5|-|TRBV7-2
CASSLVQGRQPQHF
TGTGCCAGCAGCTTAGTTCAGGGAAGGCAGCCCCAGCATTTT
>-|TRBJ2-7|few|TRBV6-6
CASSYPGRLSYEQYF
TGTGCCAGCAGTTACCCGGGACGGCTCTCCTACGAGCAGTACTTC
>TRBD1|TRBJ2-1|few|TRBV12-3/TRBV12-4
CASSFIVGQGYNEQFF
TGTGCCAGCAGTTTCATTGTGGGACAGGGATACAATGAGCAGTTCTTC
>-|TRBJ1-4|-|TRBV25-1
CASSEGRGSSEKLFF
TGTGCCAGCAGTGAGGGGCGGGGGAGTAGTGAAAAACTGTTTTTT